The clone carrying this T cell receptor beta chain appeared a few times. This entry is derived from a study of T-cell reconstitution after alpha-beta-depleted transplantation in children. CDR3 length equals 12 residues. V dropped 6 bases and J dropped 5 bases, with 10 bases sitting between them. The authors prepared the TCRbeta library with unique molecular identifiers. TCRdb re-called the PCR reads through MiXCR, storing one row per CDR3 protein. The sample lists a few hundred thousand distinct CDR3 sequences, about a tenth occurring once. This chain links TRBV12-3 or TRBV12-4 with TRBJ2-5; D might be TRBD1 or TRBD2, each matching 5 bases. Sequenced here: PBMCs from the stem cell graft donor, sampled from the stem cell graft. This sequence originates from a human donor who donated a stem cell graft to a child with acute lymphoblastic leukemia. CDR3 residues: CASRGTGETQYF. In DNA, the CDR3 is TGTGCCAGCAGGGGGACGGGGGAGACCCAGTACTTC.